Listed below are T cell receptor beta chains from one sample, sequenced in a study of CD8 T cells in ankylosing spondylitis. TCRdb processed the 5' RACE reads anew with MiXCR; each CDR3 protein has one entry. The sample holds about 540,000 distinct CDR3 sequences; approximately 12% are singletons and the top ten take approximately 7%. Specimen: blood, either unsorted or a sorted T cell fraction (not recorded which). Source of these receptors: a male donor with ankylosing spondylitis. Each CDR3 is given with its conserved first and last residue. Each record gives: V gene, J gene, CDR3 length, D gene, clone size, CDR3 protein, CDR3 DNA. A D gene is named only where the DNA matches it firmly. For some rows the clone size is stated as once, few or many, or as a class when expanded; others skip it.

>TRBV18|TRBJ2-1|16|NA|NA
CASSPPGRKSYNEQFF
TGTGCCAGCTCACCACCCGGTAGGAAGTCCTACAATGAGCAGTTCTTC
>TRBV27|TRBJ1-5|14|NA|many
CASSPRQGNQPQHF
TGTGCCAGCAGTCCCAGACAGGGCAATCAGCCCCAGCATTTT
>TRBV20-1|TRBJ2-5|15|NA|NA
CSARDSVGSLETQYF
TGCAGTGCTAGAGATTCGGTCGGGAGCTTGGAGACCCAGTACTTC
>TRBV12-3/TRBV12-4|TRBJ2-1|15|TRBD2|NA
CASSSGLARDNEQFF
TGTGCCAGCAGTTCGGGACTAGCGAGGGATAATGAGCAGTTCTTC
>TRBV6-1|TRBJ1-1|14|NA|few
CASSEREGRTEAFF
TGTGCCAGCAGTGAACGGGAGGGTCGGACTGAAGCTTTCTTT
>TRBV3-1|TRBJ2-2|19|NA|once
CASSQVPRLLKSVAGELFF
TGTGCCAGCAGCCAAGTCCCCCGCCTCCTTAAGTCGGTTGCCGGGGAGCTGTTTTTT
>TRBV7-2|TRBJ2-7|15|NA|few
CASSFFMTLGDEQYF
TGTGCCAGCAGCTTTTTCATGACTCTCGGCGACGAGCAGTACTTC
>TRBV27|TRBJ2-7|15|TRBD2|NA
CASSLGGVAWYEQYF
TGTGCCAGCAGTTTAGGGGGGGTGGCGTGGTACGAGCAGTACTTC
>TRBV5-1|TRBJ1-1|15|NA|NA
CASSLFFGENTEAFF
TGCGCCAGCAGCTTGTTCTTTGGGGAGAACACTGAAGCTTTCTTT
>TRBV29-1|TRBJ1-3|14|NA|NA
CSVDSTISGNTIYF
TGCAGCGTTGACAGTACTATCTCTGGAAACACCATATATTTT
>TRBV7-8|TRBJ1-1|14|NA|NA
CASSLDRDYTAAFF
TGTGCCAGCAGCTTAGATCGGGACTACACTGCAGCTTTCTTT
>TRBV5-1|TRBJ2-7|17|TRBD2|NA
CASTWGTSRPFSYEQYF
TGCGCCAGCACCTGGGGGACTAGCAGGCCTTTCTCCTACGAGCAGTACTTC
>TRBV7-2|TRBJ2-6|17|TRBD1|once
CASSSDRVGSGANVLTF
TGTGCCAGCAGCTCCGACAGGGTTGGCTCTGGGGCCAACGTCCTGACTTTC
>TRBV11-2|TRBJ2-1|16|TRBD1|NA
CASSLSRQGAHNEQFF
TGTGCCAGCAGCTTATCTCGCCAGGGGGCCCACAATGAGCAGTTCTTC